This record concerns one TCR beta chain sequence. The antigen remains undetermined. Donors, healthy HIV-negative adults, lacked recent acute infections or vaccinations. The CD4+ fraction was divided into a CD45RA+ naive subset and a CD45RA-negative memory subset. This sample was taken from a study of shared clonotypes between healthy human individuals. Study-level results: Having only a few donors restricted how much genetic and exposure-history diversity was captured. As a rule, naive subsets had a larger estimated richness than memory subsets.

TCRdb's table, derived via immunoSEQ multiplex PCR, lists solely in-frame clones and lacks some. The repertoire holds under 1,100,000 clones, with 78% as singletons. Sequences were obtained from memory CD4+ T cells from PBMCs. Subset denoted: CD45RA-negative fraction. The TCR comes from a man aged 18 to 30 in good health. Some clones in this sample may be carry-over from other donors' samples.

CDR3 nucleotide sequence: TGTGCCAGTAGTTCCGGGACAGGGGCCTACGAGCAGTACTTC. This gives the protein CASSSGTGAYEQYF. V and J are TRBV19 and TRBJ2-7; 10 bases agree with TRBD1. The germline V gene encodes CDR1 LNHDA and CDR2 SQIVND (reference sequence). The CDR3 covers 14 residues. The J segment lost 2 bases and the V segment lost 5 bases, leaving 3 bases of the junction unmatched.